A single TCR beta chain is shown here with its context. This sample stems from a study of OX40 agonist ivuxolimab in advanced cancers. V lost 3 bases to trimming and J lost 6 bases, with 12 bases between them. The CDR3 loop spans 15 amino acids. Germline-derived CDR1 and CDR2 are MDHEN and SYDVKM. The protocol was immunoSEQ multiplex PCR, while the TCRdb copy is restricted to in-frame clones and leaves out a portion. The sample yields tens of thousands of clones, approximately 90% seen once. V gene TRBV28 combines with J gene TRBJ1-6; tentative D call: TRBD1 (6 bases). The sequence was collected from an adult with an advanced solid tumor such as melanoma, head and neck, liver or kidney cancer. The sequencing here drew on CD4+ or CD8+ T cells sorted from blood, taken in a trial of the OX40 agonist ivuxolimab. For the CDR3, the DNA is TGTGCCAGCAGTTTCACGGGGGCGGCTAATTCACCCCTCCACTTT. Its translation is CASSFTGAANSPLHF.